This paragraph reports one T cell receptor (beta chain). What it recognizes is unknown. Here immunoSEQ multiplex PCR was the method, and the copy in TCRdb shows in-frame clones only, minus some. The sample lists roughly 140,000 clones; around 90% were seen once. This sample is drawn from a study of CD4+ T cells in melanoma. Notes on the study in general: Reportedly, melanoma neoantigen-specific CD4+ T cells showed varied differentiation states.

The sequence derives from a human donor with melanoma.

The CDR3: CASSFFLAGEETQYF. The CDR3 DNA reads as TGTGCCAGCAGCTTTTTCCTAGCGGGGGAAGAGACCCAGTACTTC. J is TRBJ2-5 and V is TRBV7-9; TRBD2 matches 10 bases. CDR1 SEHNR and CDR2 FQNEAQ come from the germline V gene (reference sequence). The CDR3 has 15 amino acids. V gave up 3 bases and J gave up 3 bases; unmatched junction bases: 4.